The next 14 T cell receptor beta chains were all read from a single sample in a study of blood T cell repertoires in COVID-19 (dated by TCRdb to about 2020). The method was the immunoSEQ multiplex PCR assay. What TCRdb holds here is the immuneACCESS table cut down to in-frame rearrangements. Part of the clones is not present; checked against another copy, under half of the missing clones reflect an unresolved V gene, and the others are unexplained. Counted in this sample were around 260,000 clones; about 80% of them appeared once. In total, the top ten clones hold approximately 4.3% of the sample. Sequenced input: PBMCs or T cells enriched from blood (not recorded which). The source of these receptors is a man aged 25 to 40 with acute COVID-19.

The chain links TRBV5-8 to TRBJ2-7, with a weak D call TRBD1 (6 bases). Trimming pared 6 bases from V and 6 bases from J, leaving 16 bases between. The CDR3 runs 13 residues. Germline CDR1 reads SGHTS; CDR2 reads YDEGEE. Written as DNA, the CDR3 is TGTGCCAGCATAAGGCAGGGGATACCCGAGCAGTACGTC. Translation: CASIRQGIPEQYV.

The CDR3 here is CATSDPWGGAFF. In DNA form, the CDR3 reads TGTGCCACCAGCGATCCGTGGGGAGGAGCTTTCTTT. The chain employs TRBV24-1 and TRBJ1-1, with no clear D. The CDR3 length is 12 residues. V lost 7 bases to trimming and J lost 10 bases, with 15 bases between them. Germline values: CDR1 KGHDR, CDR2 SFDVKD.

The V gene is TRBV10-3, the J gene TRBJ2-1; D is possibly TRBD2 (6 bases). The CDR3 covers 14 residues. Trimming left V 5 bases short and J 0 bases short, with 8 bases between. Germline loops: CDR1 ENHRY, CDR2 SYGVKD. In DNA form, the CDR3 reads TGTGCCATCAGTCTGCGGGACTCCTACAATGAGCAGTTCTTC. Its protein is CAISLRDSYNEQFF.

The rearrangement links TRBV19 to TRBJ2-2, with TRBD2 identical over 10 bases. This CDR3 is built from 16 residues. Germline trimming cut 3 bases from V and 5 bases from J; bases unmatched to any gene: 6. From germline, CDR1 is LNHDA and CDR2 SQIVND (reference sequence). The CDR3 protein is CASSILAGGGTGELFF. CDR3 coding DNA: TGTGCCAGTAGTATCTTAGCGGGAGGAGGAACCGGGGAGCTGTTTTTT.

This clone was counted once. The chain links TRBV9 to TRBJ2-1, with 11 bases fitting TRBD2. The CDR3 loop spans 17 amino acids. V trimming: 2 bases; J trimming: 8 bases; junction bases outside the gene matches: 12. Germline values: CDR1 SGDLS, CDR2 YYNGEE. The CDR3 region is CASSVPLAGGPNYEQFF. CDR3 DNA sequence: TGTGCCAGCAGCGTCCCTTTAGCGGGAGGGCCAAATTATGAGCAGTTCTTC.

The chain recombines TRBV10-3 with TRBJ1-4; 7 bases map to TRBD1. V lost 5 bases to trimming and J lost 0 bases; unmatched junction nucleotides: 0. The CDR3 runs 14 residues. Germline assignment: CDR1 ENHRY and CDR2 SYGVKD. CDR3 nucleotides: TGTGCCATCAGTACAGGGGCAACTAATGAAAAACTGTTTTTT. Translation: CAISTGATNEKLFF.

The table lists this clone with a few counts. This chain joins TRBV6-5 and TRBJ1-1; possibly TRBD1 for D (6 bases). The CDR3 sequence is 14 residues long. CDR1 MNHEY and CDR2 SVGAGI come from the germline V gene. V lost 6 bases and J lost 1, with 12 bases in between. The CDR3 DNA follows: TGTGCCAGCAGACAACCGGGACAGAACACTGAAGCTTTCTTT. It translates to CASRQPGQNTEAFF.

V is TRBV19 and J is TRBJ2-3, with TRBD1 identical over 7 bases. CDR3 length: 15 residues. Germline CDR1 and CDR2: LNHDA and SQIVND (reference sequence). After removal of 5 bases from V and 1 base from J, the junction contained 6 bases not matched to a gene. CDR3 DNA: TGTGCCAGTAGTCCGGACAGGAAGGGCACAGATACGCAGTATTTT. It codes for CASSPDRKGTDTQYF. The full variable domain, its missing parts supplied by reference TRBV19 and TRBJ2-3, is DGGITQSPKYLFRKEGQNVTLSCEQNLNHDAMYWYRQDPGQGLRLIYYSQIVNDFQKGDIAEGYSVSREKKESFPLTVTSAQKNPTAFYLCASSPDRKGTDTQYFGPGTRLTVL.

This rearrangement joins TRBV5-1 to TRBJ2-5; no definite D call. The V gene's germline CDR1 is SGHRS and CDR2 YFSETQ. The CDR3 extends over 14 amino acids. The V end lost 4 bases, the J end lost 7 bases, and 17 bases lay between the germline ends. The CDR3 bases are TGCGCCAGCAGCCCCTCGCGGCAAGACGCGACCCAGTACTTC. This translates into CASSPSRQDATQYF. The full variable domain, with the rest looked up from reference TRBV5-1 and TRBJ2-5, is KAGVTQTPRYLIKTRGQQVTLSCSPISGHRSVSWYQQTPGQGLQFLFEYFSETQRNKGNFPGRFSGRQFSNSRSEMNVSTLELGDSALYLCASSPSRQDATQYFGPGTRLLVL.

The chain has TRBV5-1 and TRBJ1-4; 9 nucleotides match TRBD1. This CDR3 is 15 amino acids long. With 4 bases clipped from V and 7 bases from J, the junction kept 8 bases outside the gene matches. CDR1 is SGHRS, CDR2 YFSETQ, per germline. DNA of the CDR3: TGCGCCAGCAGCCCGGGGGACAGGGAGGTTGAAAAACTGTTTTTT. The encoded protein is CASSPGDREVEKLFF.

This rearrangement joins TRBV18 to TRBJ1-5; a weak D match, TRBD1 (5 bases). CDR3 size: 17 residues. Trimming removed 6 bases at V and 2 bases at J, with 20 bases between. In germline, CDR1 is KGHSH, CDR2 LQKENI. The CDR3 spells CASSDMGSVVGNQPQHF. As DNA, the CDR3 is TGTGCCAGCTCGGACATGGGCAGCGTCGTTGGCAATCAGCCCCAGCATTTT.

This sequence joins TRBV12-3 or TRBV12-4 and TRBJ1-2, with 8 nucleotides matching TRBD1. This CDR3 spans 12 amino acids. Unmatched junction bases numbered 5, after V lost 6 bases and J lost 8 bases. Here the CDR3 DNA reads TGTGCCAGCAGCGCCGGGACAGGAGGCTACACCTTC. Protein product: CASSAGTGGYTF.

The V gene is TRBV29-1, the J gene TRBJ1-5, with TRBD1 matching 7 bases. The CDR3 runs to 14 residues. Germline CDR1 reads SQVTM; CDR2 reads ANQGSEA. V gave up 4 bases and J gave up 1 base; unmatched junction bases: 4. The CDR3 protein is CSVGTGMSNQPQHF. The CDR3 DNA follows: TGCAGCGTTGGGACAGGAATGAGCAATCAGCCCCAGCATTTT.

The gene calls are TRBV29-1 and TRBJ1-1; no reliable D call. The length of the CDR3 is 10 residues. From germline, CDR1 is SQVTM and CDR2 ANQGSEA. V was pared by 5 bases and J by 7 bases, with 8 bases between. CDR3 amino acids: CSVSPFEAFF. Written as DNA, the CDR3 is TGCAGCGTTTCCCCGTTTGAAGCTTTCTTT.